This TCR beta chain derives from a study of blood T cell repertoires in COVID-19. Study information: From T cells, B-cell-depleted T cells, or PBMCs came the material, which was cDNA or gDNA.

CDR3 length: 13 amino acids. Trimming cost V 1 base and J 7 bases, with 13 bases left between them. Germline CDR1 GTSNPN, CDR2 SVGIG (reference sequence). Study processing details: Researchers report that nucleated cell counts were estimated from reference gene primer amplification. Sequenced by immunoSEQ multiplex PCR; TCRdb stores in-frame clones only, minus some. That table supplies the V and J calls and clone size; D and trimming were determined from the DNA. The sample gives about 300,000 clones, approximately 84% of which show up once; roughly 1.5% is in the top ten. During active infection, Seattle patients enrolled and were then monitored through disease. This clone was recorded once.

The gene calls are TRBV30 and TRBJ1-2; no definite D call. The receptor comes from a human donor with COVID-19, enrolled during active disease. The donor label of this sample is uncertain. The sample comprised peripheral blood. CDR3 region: CAWSGQLQSGYTF. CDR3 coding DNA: TGTGCCTGGAGTGGACAACTTCAGTCTGGCTACACCTTC.